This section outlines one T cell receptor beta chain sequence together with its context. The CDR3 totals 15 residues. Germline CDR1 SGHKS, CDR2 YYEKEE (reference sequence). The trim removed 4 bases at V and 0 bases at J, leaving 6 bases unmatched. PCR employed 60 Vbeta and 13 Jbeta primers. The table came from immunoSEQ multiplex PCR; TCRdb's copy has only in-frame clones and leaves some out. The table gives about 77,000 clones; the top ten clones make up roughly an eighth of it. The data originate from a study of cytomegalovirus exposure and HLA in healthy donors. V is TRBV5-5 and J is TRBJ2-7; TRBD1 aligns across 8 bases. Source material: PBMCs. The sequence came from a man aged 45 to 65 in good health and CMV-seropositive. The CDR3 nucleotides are TGTGCCAGCAGCCGTTTGGGGACAGGCTCCTACGAGCAGTACGTC. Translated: CASSRLGTGSYEQYV.